Sequencing of this T cell receptor (beta chain) was carried out in a study of cytomegalovirus exposure and HLA in healthy donors. Study information: As released early, the data held about 85 million unique TCRs from HLA-typed donors. Around four fifths of roughly 400 genotyped donors fell in the Caucasian-associated ancestry cluster. Study outcomes and limitations: A later analysis linked a missense DCLRE1C variant to TCR beta V- and J-gene trimming. The study reported that TCR beta sequences accurately predicted HLA-A and HLA-B alleles in most subjects.

Germline V gene lookup returns CDR1 MNHEY and CDR2 SMNVEV (reference sequence). Trimming cost V 5 bases and J 5 bases, with 18 bases left between them. This CDR3 has 15 amino acids. The PCR made use of 60 Vbeta and 13 Jbeta primers. Only in-frame clones appear in the TCRdb table, and some are missing; sequencing was by immunoSEQ multiplex PCR. This sample carries 110,000 to 150,000 clones, about four fifths of them seen once, and the ten largest clones take around 4.3%. About this clone itself: Its antigen is undetermined.

The chain combines TRBV27 with TRBJ2-5, with D tentatively TRBD1 (5 bases). The TCR originated in a man aged 35 to 55 in good health and CMV-seropositive. Sequencing used PBMCs. This CDR3 is CASSPSPGSGETQYF. The CDR3 DNA reads as TGTGCCAGCAGTCCTAGTCCAGGGTCAGGGGAGACCCAGTACTTC.